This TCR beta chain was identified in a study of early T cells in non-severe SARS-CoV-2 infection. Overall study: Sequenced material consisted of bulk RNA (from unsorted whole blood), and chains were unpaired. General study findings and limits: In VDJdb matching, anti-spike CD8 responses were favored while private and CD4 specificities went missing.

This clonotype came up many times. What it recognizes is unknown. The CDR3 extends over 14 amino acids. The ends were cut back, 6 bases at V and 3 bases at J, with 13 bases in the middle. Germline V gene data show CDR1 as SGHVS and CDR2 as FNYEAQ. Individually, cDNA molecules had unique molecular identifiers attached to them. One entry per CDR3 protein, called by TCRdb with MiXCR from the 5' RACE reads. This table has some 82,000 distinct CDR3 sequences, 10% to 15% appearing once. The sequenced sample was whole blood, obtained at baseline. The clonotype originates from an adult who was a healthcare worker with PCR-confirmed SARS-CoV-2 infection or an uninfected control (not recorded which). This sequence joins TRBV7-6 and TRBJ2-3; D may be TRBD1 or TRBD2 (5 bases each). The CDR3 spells CASSPAGRTDTQYF. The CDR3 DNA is TGTGCCAGCAGTCCTGCAGGGAGAACAGATACGCAGTATTTT.